This TCR beta chain was profiled in a study of T-cell memory formation after mild COVID-19. Study-wide points: Cross-reactive memory seemingly joined, as some responding clones were found in pre-infection memory. Those CD4+ clones that contracted were mainly in CM and EM (CD8+ ones in EMRA). Second-wave clones peaking on day 37 lacked confirmed SARS-CoV-2 specificity. Contracting clones, day 15 to 85, had balanced CD4/CD8, and later expanders favored CD4+.

The CDR3 covers 14 residues. V shed 5 bases and J shed 3 bases, with 10 bases lying between them. CDR1 SGHTA and CDR2 FQGNSA come from the germline V gene. To note about this clonotype: Its antigen is not known.

TCRdb reanalysed the 5' RACE reads using MiXCR and keeps one entry per CDR3 protein. Altogether under 250,000 distinct CDR3 sequences are present, just over 9.5% being singletons, with the ten largest covering roughly 3.5%. This TCR came from a man aged 18 to 35 who had mild COVID-19 (a few samples of this study predate the infection). Cell type and time point are not known. The rearrangement uses TRBV7-2 and TRBJ1-4; a possible D gene is TRBD1 (6 bases). Sequences were obtained from PBMCs or a T cell subset sorted from them (not recorded which). This CDR3 is CASSPDRSNEKLFF. CDR3 sequence (DNA): TGTGCCAGCAGCCCGGACAGATCTAATGAAAAACTGTTTTTT.